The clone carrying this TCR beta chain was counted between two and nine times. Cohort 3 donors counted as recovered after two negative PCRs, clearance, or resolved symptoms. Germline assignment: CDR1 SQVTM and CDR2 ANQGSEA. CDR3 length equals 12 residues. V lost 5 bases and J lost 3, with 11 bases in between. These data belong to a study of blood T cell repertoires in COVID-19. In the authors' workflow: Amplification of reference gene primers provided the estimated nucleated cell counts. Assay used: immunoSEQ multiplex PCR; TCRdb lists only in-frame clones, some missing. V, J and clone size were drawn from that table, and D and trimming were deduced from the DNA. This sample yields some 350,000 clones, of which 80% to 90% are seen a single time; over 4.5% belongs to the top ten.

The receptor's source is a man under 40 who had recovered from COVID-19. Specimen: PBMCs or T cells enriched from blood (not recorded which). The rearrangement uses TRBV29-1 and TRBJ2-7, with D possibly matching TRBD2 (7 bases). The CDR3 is CSVRGGLYEQYF. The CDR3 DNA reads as TGCAGCGTTAGGGGGGGGCTCTACGAGCAGTACTTC.